The TCR beta chain under discussion was sequenced for a study of T cells after yellow fever vaccination. Across the study: The fractions with low cell numbers were processed using SMART-Seq v4 Ultra Low Input.

This clonotype came up a few times. Antigen unknown. TCRdb used MiXCR to reprocess the 5' RACE reads, holding one entry per CDR3 protein. The table shows just over 300,000 distinct CDR3 sequences, with approximately 3.9% occurring only once. Findings and limits, study-wide: Weaker in magnitude, the secondary response showed a faster peak on day 5 versus 15. Any FACS-sorted repertoire could hold abundant clonotypes that contaminate it from the bulk population.

CDR1 is SGHRS and CDR2 is YFSETQ in the germline V gene. There are 16 residues in the CDR3. The ends were cut back, 4 bases at V and 0 bases at J, with 14 bases in the middle. The chain joins TRBV5-1 to TRBJ2-1; the D is unclear. Sequenced here: PBMCs, sampled on the day of the yellow fever booster vaccination. This clonotype originated in a man between 18 and 29 years old who received the YFV17D yellow fever vaccine. The DNA of the CDR3 is TGCGCCAGCAGCCATACCCTGACGGGCTCCTACAATGAGCAGTTCTTC. Its protein is CASSHTLTGSYNEQFF.